This T cell receptor beta chain was captured in a study of CD8 T cells in Susac syndrome. Findings and caveats of the study: The study's TCR sequencing and HLA analysis covered a relatively small number of individuals, and the study acknowledged this.

Random hexamers were used to reverse transcribe the RNA input (roughly 0.5 to 1 ug). Across 54 Vbeta and 13 Jbeta, immunoSEQ multiplex PCR amplified TCR beta CDR3. MiXCR, run by TCRdb on the immunoSEQ multiplex PCR reads, gives a single entry per CDR3 protein. The table records some 120,000 distinct CDR3 sequences, just under 95% of them present only once. For this clonotype: Its specificity is not known.

V shed 3 bases and J shed 1 base, with 13 bases lying between them. The CDR3 has 14 residues. The V gene's germline CDR1 is SQVTM and CDR2 ANQGSEA. This TCR was sampled from a human donor in good health. Sequencing input: CD8+ T cells from PBMCs. The chain employs TRBV29-1 and TRBJ2-7, with D possibly being TRBD2 (7 bases). The CDR3 sequence is CSVERRGASYEQYF. The CDR3 coding sequence is TGCAGCGTTGAGAGACGGGGGGCATCCTACGAGCAGTACTTC.